A selection of T cell receptor beta chains follows, all from one sample in a study of Graves' ophthalmopathy and Graves' hyperthyroidism. TCRdb itself ran the multiplex PCR reads through MiXCR, one entry per CDR3 protein. The table has about 380,000 distinct CDR3 sequences, roughly 14% seen once. The sequenced sample consisted of peripheral blood. The receptors derive from a woman aged 18-35 years with stable Graves' hyperthyroidism. CDR3s include the opening cysteine and the closing phenylalanine or tryptophan. The order of the fields is J gene, clone size, D gene, V gene, CDR3 DNA, CDR3 protein. D genes are given only for firm matches. Clone sizes are shown as how often the clone was seen (once, few, many) or a class if it is expanded.

TRBJ2-7,many,-,TRBV12-3/TRBV12-4,TGTGCCAGCAGTTTTGGGCAGCACCGCTACGAGCAGTACTTC,CASSFGQHRYEQYF
TRBJ1-5,many,TRBD1,TRBV2,TGTGCCAGCAGTCCTCAGGGGGCTGAGCCCCAGCATTTT,CASSPQGAEPQHF
TRBJ1-5,few,-,TRBV19,TGTGCCAGTAGTATAGATGGGGGCAGCAATCAGCCCCAGCATTTT,CASSIDGGSNQPQHF
TRBJ1-1,many,TRBD1,TRBV7-8,TGTGCCAGCAGCGAAATTGACAGGGGTGGCACTGAAGCTTTCTTT,CASSEIDRGGTEAFF
TRBJ1-6,many,-,TRBV7-8,TGTGCCAGCACCCCGAGGCCAGGGGATAATTCACCCCTCCACTTT,CASTPRPGDNSPLHF
TRBJ2-4,many,-,TRBV6-1,TGTGCCAGCAACCCCGCCGGGGGCGGCAAAAACATTCAGTACTTC,CASNPAGGGKNIQYF
TRBJ1-1,many,TRBD1,TRBV19,TGTGCCAGTAGTATCACAGGGGGGAACACTGAAGCTTTCTTT,CASSITGGNTEAFF
TRBJ1-2,many,-,TRBV20-1,TGCAGTGCTAGAGCCCCAGCGGTGGATGGCTACACCTTC,CSARAPAVDGYTF
TRBJ1-1,many,TRBD1,TRBV18,TGTGCCAGCTCACCAGGGAGGGGGCAGGACACTGAAGCTTTCTTT,CASSPGRGQDTEAFF
TRBJ2-5,many,TRBD2,TRBV20-1,TGCAGTGCTAGACTAGCGGGGGAGACCCAGTACTTC,CSARLAGETQYF
TRBJ1-1,many,-,TRBV27,TGTGCCAGCAGTTTCGGGTTGGGGACTGAAGCTTTCTTT,CASSFGLGTEAFF
TRBJ2-4,few,-,TRBV20-1,TGCAGTGCTAGAGCCCCTACAGTAGCCAAAAACATTAAGTACTTC,CSARAPTVAKNIKYF